This is a list of T cell receptor beta chains from one sample in a study of CD8 T cells in ankylosing spondylitis. MiXCR was run by TCRdb on the 5' RACE reads, yielding one entry per CDR3 protein. The table records roughly 180,000 distinct CDR3 sequences, around a tenth of them present only once. The specimen was blood, either unsorted or a sorted T cell fraction (not recorded which). The origin of the receptors is a male donor with ankylosing spondylitis or in good health (not recorded which). The CDR3 runs from the conserved cysteine through the conserved F or W. Each record gives: CDR3 protein, J gene, V gene.

CDR3: CASRRTTDTQYF
J: TRBJ2-3
V: TRBV5-1

CDR3: CASSLPKTAVQYF
J: TRBJ2-7
V: TRBV5-1

CDR3: CASSPRLAGNYEQYF
J: TRBJ2-7
V: TRBV3-1

CDR3: CASEASSGRAYTQYF
J: TRBJ2-3
V: TRBV7-9

CDR3: CASSPTQGDYGYTF
J: TRBJ1-2
V: TRBV14

CDR3: CSAAGTGGSPLHF
J: TRBJ1-6
V: TRBV20-1

CDR3: CASSYSGEGQFF
J: TRBJ2-1
V: TRBV6-6

CDR3: CASSLGAMNTEAFF
J: TRBJ1-1
V: TRBV12-3/TRBV12-4

CDR3: CASSRGTGVYEQYF
J: TRBJ2-7
V: TRBV4-1

CDR3: CSATWVGGKDTQYF
J: TRBJ2-3
V: TRBV20-1

CDR3: CASSYSTGRAYEQYF
J: TRBJ2-7
V: TRBV6-5

CDR3: CASSLGGLMLYTF
J: TRBJ1-2
V: TRBV7-9

CDR3: CASSVRVLGGTQYF
J: TRBJ2-5
V: TRBV9

CDR3: CASSLETVGNTIYF
J: TRBJ1-3
V: TRBV11-2

CDR3: CASSSTQPGANVLTF
J: TRBJ2-6
V: TRBV5-1

CDR3: CASSLVSGNTEAFF
J: TRBJ1-1
V: TRBV5-1

CDR3: CASSSTGLADGYTF
J: TRBJ1-2
V: TRBV5-5

CDR3: CATSRGTSAFTDTQYF
J: TRBJ2-3
V: TRBV15

CDR3: CASRLQSSYNEQFF
J: TRBJ2-1
V: TRBV5-1

CDR3: CASTLGGAANSPLHF
J: TRBJ1-6
V: TRBV12-3/TRBV12-4

CDR3: CASSLGQFPADEQFF
J: TRBJ2-1
V: TRBV11-2

CDR3: CASSPSLAGELFF
J: TRBJ2-2
V: TRBV7-9

CDR3: CASISTGRAEAFF
J: TRBJ1-1
V: TRBV5-6

CDR3: CASSQDRAAARPDLSYNEQFF
J: TRBJ2-1
V: TRBV3-1

CDR3: CASSPNGYNEQFF
J: TRBJ2-1
V: TRBV11-2

CDR3: CASSLRDPTDTQYF
J: TRBJ2-3
V: TRBV5-5

CDR3: CSVEVSRDLEQFF
J: TRBJ2-1
V: TRBV29-1

CDR3: CSASSGTGGNYGYTF
J: TRBJ1-2
V: TRBV20-1

CDR3: CASSQTSGIQETQYF
J: TRBJ2-5
V: TRBV4-2

CDR3: CASSVEYGELFF
J: TRBJ2-2
V: TRBV9

CDR3: CSVGVLFPRYEQYF
J: TRBJ2-7
V: TRBV29-1

CDR3: CASGAGQDNEKLFF
J: TRBJ1-4
V: TRBV5-1

CDR3: CASRVRGLANTGELFF
J: TRBJ2-2
V: TRBV28

CDR3: CASSVTTASGNTIYF
J: TRBJ1-3
V: TRBV9

CDR3: CASSLRRSRGGDNEQFF
J: TRBJ2-1
V: TRBV7-9

CDR3: CASRTGSGVYNEQFF
J: TRBJ2-1
V: TRBV6-1

CDR3: CAISESAVHQFF
J: TRBJ2-1
V: TRBV10-3

CDR3: CASNLVIIGTSDNEQFF
J: TRBJ2-1
V: TRBV7-9

CDR3: CASSVAPTGSYGYTF
J: TRBJ1-2
V: TRBV9

CDR3: CSGTGTGANYGYTF
J: TRBJ1-2
V: TRBV29-1

CDR3: CASSSRGLYYEQYF
J: TRBJ2-7
V: TRBV7-8

CDR3: CASSPTPNYGYTF
J: TRBJ1-2
V: TRBV7-2

CDR3: CASGDRVKYYGYTF
J: TRBJ1-2
V: TRBV6-2/TRBV6-3

CDR3: CATGQVETEAFF
J: TRBJ1-1
V: TRBV10-3

CDR3: CASSPGTGAGANVLTF
J: TRBJ2-6
V: TRBV5-1

CDR3: CSAMGQAKNIQYF
J: TRBJ2-4
V: TRBV20-1

CDR3: CASSLAHGEDTEAFF
J: TRBJ1-1
V: TRBV5-1

CDR3: CASSPGVAAKNYGYTF
J: TRBJ1-2
V: TRBV4-1

CDR3: CATAGGTGELFF
J: TRBJ2-2
V: TRBV15

CDR3: CASSLGLAGGHQETQYF
J: TRBJ2-5
V: TRBV12-3/TRBV12-4

CDR3: CASSQGLTSDEQFF
J: TRBJ2-1
V: TRBV5-1

CDR3: CASSPGQGTNYGYTF
J: TRBJ1-2
V: TRBV27